The 28 T cell receptor beta chains presented below share a single source sample, sequenced in a study of T cell changes during pregnancy in multiple sclerosis. Clones were read by immunoSEQ multiplex PCR, and TCRdb kept only the in-frame ones, dropping some. The table includes approximately 88,000 clones, around 94% detected once. The sequencing here drew on peripheral blood, taken in the first trimester of pregnancy. These receptors all come from a female donor with multiple sclerosis, enrolled in a pregnancy study.

The chain carries TRBV19 and TRBJ2-7, with 7 bases matching TRBD1. This CDR3 is built from 15 residues. Trimming cost V 5 bases and J 3 bases; bases outside gene matches: 10. CDR1 is LNHDA and CDR2 is SQIVND in the germline V gene (reference sequence). The CDR3: CASSPLHRGRYEQYF. The CDR3 DNA reads as TGTGCCAGTAGTCCCCTCCACAGGGGCCGCTACGAGCAGTACTTC.

The rearrangement links TRBV19 to TRBJ1-1, with a weak D call TRBD1 (6 bases). The V end lost 5 bases, the J end lost 0 bases, and 13 bases lay between the germline ends. This CDR3 spans 15 amino acids. The germline CDR1 and CDR2 sequences are LNHDA and SQIVND (reference sequence). CDR3 residues: CASSPTTGLNTEAFF. The CDR3 nucleotides are TGTGCCAGTAGTCCGACTACAGGGTTGAACACTGAAGCTTTCTTT.

The rearrangement links TRBV21-1 to TRBJ2-7; whether TRBD2, the table's D call, matches the DNA was not checked. TRBV21-1 is annotated as a pseudogene. There are 16 residues in the CDR3. Written as DNA, the CDR3 is TGTGCCAGCAAACTGGGCGGGAGGCCCGATTCCTACGAGCAGTACTTC. Translated, it gives CASKLGGRPDSYEQYF.

The chain couples TRBV7-2 to TRBJ1-2; TRBD1 matches 7 bases. Germline lookup yields CDR1 SGHTA and CDR2 FQGNSA. Losses at the gene ends were 0 bases for V and 4 bases for J; bases not matched to a gene: 8. This CDR3 region has 16 residues. The CDR3 DNA reads TGTGCCAGCAGCTTAGCTCCGGACAGGCTACGCTATGGCTACACCTTC. Translating gives CASSLAPDRLRYGYTF.

The chain combines TRBV5-1 with TRBJ2-5, with D tentatively TRBD2 (5 bases). Looked up from germline, CDR1 is SGHRS and CDR2 is YFSETQ. CDR3 length equals 14 residues. The V end was cut by 0 bases, the J end by 1 base, with 7 bases between. DNA for the CDR3: TGCGCCAGCAGCTTGGGAGCGGCCCAAGAGACCCAGTACTTC. Translated: CASSLGAAQETQYF.

DNA of the CDR3: TGCGCCAGCCGCGGGGGACCAGCTAATGAAAAACTGTTTTTT. Translated: CASRGGPANEKLFF. This sequence joins TRBV5-1 and TRBJ1-4; a possible D gene is TRBD1 (5 bases). This CDR3 region has 14 residues. V was clipped by 7 bases and J by 3 bases, with 13 bases between them. Germline loops: CDR1 SGHRS, CDR2 YFSETQ.

The chain recombines TRBV11-2 with TRBJ2-1; possible D gene TRBD1, 5 bases. Germline CDR1 is SGHAT and CDR2 is FQNNGV. Between the trimmed V and J ends, which lost 5 bases and 5 bases, there was a span of 13 bases. The CDR3 runs to 14 residues. CDR3: CASSLGLGNNEQFF. The DNA for the CDR3 is TGTGCCAGCAGCCTGGGGCTGGGAAACAATGAGCAGTTCTTC.

This chain links TRBV10-3 with TRBJ2-5; 8 bases fit TRBD2. The CDR3 is 13 amino acids. In germline, CDR1 is ENHRY, CDR2 SYGVKD. The V gene end was trimmed by 10 bases and the J gene end by 3 bases; junction bases not matched to a gene: 7. The CDR3: CATKTSDEETQYF. The DNA for the CDR3 is TGTGCCACCAAGACTAGCGATGAAGAGACCCAGTACTTC.

This chain connects TRBV6-4 to TRBJ1-3; 7 bases align to TRBD1. The germline CDR1 and CDR2 sequences are MRHNA and SNTAGT. The CDR3 consists of 15 residues. The J segment lost 2 bases and the V segment lost 5 bases, leaving 6 bases of the junction unmatched. Here the CDR3 DNA reads TGTGCCAGCAGTCCAAACAGGGGAACTGGAAACACCATATATTTT. This translates into CASSPNRGTGNTIYF.

The sample holds one count of this clone. Written as DNA, the CDR3 is TGTGCCTGGGGGGGGTTGAGGATGAACACTGAAGCTTTCTTT. This encodes CAWGGLRMNTEAFF. V is TRBV30 and J is TRBJ1-1, with D tentatively TRBD1 (5 bases). CDR3 length: 14 residues. V lost 5 bases, J lost 0 bases, and 13 bases lay in between. Germline V gene sequence: CDR1 GTSNPN, CDR2 SVGIG (reference sequence).

The CDR3 DNA follows: TGTGCCAGCAGCTCCACAGGGAACACCGGGGAGCTGTTTTTT. Protein sequence: CASSSTGNTGELFF. V is TRBV7-6 and J is TRBJ2-2, with D tentatively TRBD1 (5 bases). This CDR3 is 14 amino acids long. V was clipped by 4 bases and J by 1 base, with 7 bases between them. CDR1 is SGHVS and CDR2 is FNYEAQ in the germline V gene. Together with reference TRBV7-6 and TRBJ2-2, the CDR3 gives the full variable domain: GAGVSQSPRYKVTKRGQDVALRCDPISGHVSLYWYRQALGQGPEFLTYFNYEAQQDKSGLPNDRFSAERPEGSISTLTIQRTEQRDSAMYRCASSSTGNTGELFFGEGSRLTVL.

This clone was counted a single time. CDR3 sequence reads: CASSQDLGTSGYTF. The CDR3 nucleotides are TGCGCCAGCAGCCAAGATCTTGGGACATCTGGCTACACCTTC. The chain combines TRBV4-3 with TRBJ1-2, with D possibly matching TRBD1 (6 bases). V was trimmed by 0 bases and J by 7 bases, leaving 12 bases between them. The CDR3 is made up of 14 amino acids. The germline CDR1 and CDR2 sequences are LGHNA and YSLEER.

The gene calls are TRBV11-2 and TRBJ1-4, with D perhaps TRBD1 (5 bases). The CDR3 loop spans 16 amino acids. V was trimmed by 4 bases and J by 3 bases, leaving 15 bases between them. CDR1 is SGHAT and CDR2 is FQNNGV in the germline V gene. CDR3 DNA sequence: TGTGCCAGCAGCTCGCGGGGCAATGTAGCTAATGAAAAACTGTTTTTT. Its protein product is CASSSRGNVANEKLFF.

This chain links TRBV2 with TRBJ2-1, with 15 bases fitting TRBD2. CDR1 is SNHLY, CDR2 FYNNEI, per germline. There are 17 residues in the CDR3. The J segment lost 0 bases and the V segment lost 11 bases, leaving 8 bases of the junction unmatched. The CDR3 sequence is CAGRTSGRAVSYNEQFF. The CDR3 bases are TGTGCCGGACGGACTAGCGGGAGGGCCGTCTCCTACAATGAGCAGTTCTTC.

On this clone: A read error may produce the germline difference seen at one junction end. The chain uses TRBV7-7 and TRBJ2-5, with TRBD2 matching 7 bases. Germline values: CDR1 SSHAT, CDR2 FNYEAQ (reference sequence). This CDR3 comprises 14 residues. The CDR3 DNA is TGTGCTAGCAGCTTCCAGGGAGGGAGGGAGACCCAGTACTTC. Protein product: CASSFQGGRETQYF.

This rearrangement joins TRBV5-1 to TRBJ2-7; no firm D call. The CDR3 contains 14 residues. Germline CDR1 reads SGHRS; CDR2 reads YFSETQ. Trimming cost V 0 bases and J 0 bases, with 7 bases left between them. The CDR3 DNA reads as TGCGCCAGCAGCTTGGGGAGCAGCTCCTACGAGCAGTACTTC. It specifies CASSLGSSSYEQYF.

This clone was seen just once. The chain carries TRBV29-1 and TRBJ1-2; TRBD1 aligns across 7 bases. V lost 6 bases and J lost 2; bases outside the gene matches: 6. CDR1 and CDR2 from the germline V gene are SQVTM and ANQGSEA. This CDR3 is 13 amino acids long. This CDR3 is CSVMHRGNYGYTF. Here the CDR3 DNA reads TGCAGCGTCATGCACAGGGGCAACTATGGCTACACCTTC.

V is TRBV19 and J is TRBJ2-5, with a possible D match to TRBD1 (5 bases). Germline V gives CDR1 LNHDA, CDR2 SQIVND (reference sequence). V was clipped by 2 bases and J by 1 base, with 11 bases between them. This CDR3 is built from 15 residues. Here the CDR3 DNA reads TGTGCCAGTAGTATAAGGGCGACAGTCCAAGAGACCCAGTACTTC. Translated: CASSIRATVQETQYF.

The CDR3 DNA follows: TGTGCCAGTAGTATCGGTGGTCAGGGGAGCAATCAGCCCCAGCATTTT. Residues: CASSIGGQGSNQPQHF. This chain links TRBV19 with TRBJ1-5, with D possibly TRBD1 on 6 matching bases. CDR1 is LNHDA, CDR2 SQIVND, per germline (reference sequence). V shed 3 bases and J shed 1 base, with 13 bases lying between them. CDR3 length: 16 amino acids.

The J gene is TRBJ2-7, the V gene TRBV7-6; 8 nucleotides match TRBD1. Germline loops: CDR1 SGHVS, CDR2 FNYEAQ. The CDR3 is made up of 15 amino acids. Trimming cost V 1 base and J 3 bases; bases outside gene matches: 5. CDR3 residues: CASSLGQGYNYEQYF. Here the CDR3 DNA reads TGTGCCAGCAGCTTAGGACAGGGGTATAACTACGAGCAGTACTTC.

The V gene is TRBV9, the J gene TRBJ2-1; no clear D gene. The ends were cut back, 0 bases at V and 4 bases at J, with 8 bases in the middle. Looked up from germline, CDR1 is SGDLS and CDR2 is YYNGEE. This CDR3 is built from 14 residues. CDR3 nucleotides: TGTGCCAGCAGCGTAGAACTCCATTACAATGAGCAGTTCTTC. Encoded protein: CASSVELHYNEQFF.

V is TRBV27 and J is TRBJ2-1; 7 nucleotides line up with TRBD2. V was pared by 9 bases and J by 8 bases, with 13 bases of the junction left unmatched. Germline V lookup: CDR1 MNHEY, CDR2 SMNVEV (reference sequence). This CDR3 comprises 14 residues. The DNA for the CDR3 is TGTGCCAGTGGCGTGGGGAGGGGATTAGATGAGCAGTTCTTC. Translation gives CASGVGRGLDEQFF.

The chain employs TRBV5-1 and TRBJ2-7, with D perhaps matching TRBD2 (5 bases). Germline assignment: CDR1 SGHRS and CDR2 YFSETQ. V lost 4 bases to trimming and J lost 5 bases, with 10 bases between them. CDR3 length: 12 residues. CDR3 bases: TGCGCCAGCAGCAGTGAGGGTCACGAGCAGTACTTC. It yields the protein CASSSEGHEQYF. Full variable domain (remainder filled in from reference TRBV5-1 and TRBJ2-7): KAGVTQTPRYLIKTRGQQVTLSCSPISGHRSVSWYQQTPGQGLQFLFEYFSETQRNKGNFPGRFSGRQFSNSRSEMNVSTLELGDSALYLCASSSEGHEQYFGPGTRLTVT.

The V and J genes are TRBV4-3 and TRBJ1-2; D gene unclear. Per germline, CDR1 LGHNA and CDR2 YSLEER. The CDR3 runs to 18 residues. V shed 0 bases and J shed 4 bases, with 21 bases lying between them. The CDR3 region is CASSQDPAASTPLYGYTF. Here the CDR3 DNA reads TGCGCCAGCAGCCAAGATCCCGCAGCCTCGACTCCTCTCTATGGCTACACCTTC.

A single count supports this clone. The chain joins TRBV11-2 to TRBJ2-7; 8 positions agree with TRBD2. After removal of 3 bases from V and 1 base from J, the junction contained 5 bases not matched to a gene. The CDR3 is 15 amino acids. Per germline, CDR1 SGHAT and CDR2 FQNNGV. This CDR3 is CASSFGAGGSYEQYF. Here the CDR3 DNA reads TGTGCCAGCAGCTTCGGGGCGGGAGGATCCTACGAGCAGTACTTC.

The gene calls are TRBV5-5 and TRBJ1-3, with 7 positions matching TRBD1. This CDR3 has 14 amino acids. Germline V gives CDR1 SGHKS, CDR2 YYEKEE (reference sequence). Trimming removed 8 bases from V and 2 bases from J; junction bases left unmatched: 7. For the CDR3, the DNA is TGTGCCAGTCAGCAGACAGGGACTGGAAACACCATATATTTT. Translated, it gives CASQQTGTGNTIYF.

The V call is TRBV2, the J call TRBJ2-2; D is unclear. CDR3 size: 15 residues. The germline V and J ends were trimmed by 3 bases and 0 bases, with 8 bases remaining between them. Germline assignment: CDR1 SNHLY and CDR2 FYNNEI. The CDR3 spells CASSDGQTNTGELFF. The DNA of the CDR3 is TGTGCCAGCAGTGATGGGCAGACGAACACCGGGGAGCTGTTTTTT.

The V and J genes are TRBV29-1 and TRBJ2-7; D ambiguous. Germline loops: CDR1 SQVTM, CDR2 ANQGSEA. Trimming left V 4 bases short and J 2 bases short, with 15 bases between. This CDR3 is 14 amino acids long. The CDR3 region is CSVVPGIAPYEQYF. DNA of the CDR3: TGCAGCGTTGTCCCAGGCATCGCGCCCTACGAGCAGTACTTC.